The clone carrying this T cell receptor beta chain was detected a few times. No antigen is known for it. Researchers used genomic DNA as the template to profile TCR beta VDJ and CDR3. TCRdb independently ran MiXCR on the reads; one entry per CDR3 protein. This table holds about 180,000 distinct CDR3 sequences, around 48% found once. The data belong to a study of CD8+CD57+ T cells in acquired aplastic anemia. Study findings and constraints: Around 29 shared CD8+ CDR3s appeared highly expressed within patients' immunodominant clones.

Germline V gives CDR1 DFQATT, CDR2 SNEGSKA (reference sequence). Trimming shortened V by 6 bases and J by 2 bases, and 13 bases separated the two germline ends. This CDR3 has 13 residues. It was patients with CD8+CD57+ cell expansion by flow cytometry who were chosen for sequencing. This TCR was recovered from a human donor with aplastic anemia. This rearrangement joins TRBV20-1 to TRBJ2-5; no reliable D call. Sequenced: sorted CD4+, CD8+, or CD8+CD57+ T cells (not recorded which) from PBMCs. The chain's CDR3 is CSALEGVQETQYF. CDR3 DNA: TGCAGTGCCCTCGAAGGAGTTCAAGAGACCCAGTACTTC.